The entry that follows covers one TCR beta chain sequence. Its target is unknown. The CDR3 has 18 residues. The J segment lost 6 bases and the V segment lost 1 base, leaving 10 bases of the junction unmatched. Germline CDR1 is SGHRS and CDR2 is YFSETQ. Measured with immunoSEQ multiplex PCR; TCRdb has only the in-frame clones, and not every one. The sample contains 1.5 million to 2.5 million clones, approximately 94% of which appear only once. Cells designated naive CD8 were CD45RO-negative and were positively selected for CCR7, with terminally differentiated effector memory CD45RA+ cells excluded. The sample belongs to a study of shared clonotypes between healthy human individuals. The study, taken as a whole, reports: For naive CD4 cells, around 5% of clonotypes were shared across a few donors.

The V call is TRBV5-1, the J call TRBJ2-1; 13 nucleotides line up with TRBD2. Sequenced sample: naive CD8+ T cells sorted from blood. The sequence was obtained from a man between 18 and 35 years old in good health. The CDR3 loop is CASSLFGLAGVGANEQFF. The DNA for the CDR3 is TGCGCCAGCAGCTTGTTTGGACTAGCGGGAGTAGGGGCCAATGAGCAGTTCTTC.